The following is a T cell receptor (beta chain) sequence with its context. As yet, its antigen is unknown. The data stem from a study of T-cell memory formation after mild COVID-19. TCRdb independently ran MiXCR on the 5' RACE reads; one entry per CDR3 protein. This sample has 550,000 to 600,000 distinct CDR3 sequences, with less than 25% found just once. The CDR3 runs 16 residues. Germline lookup yields CDR1 ENHRY and CDR2 SYGVKD. V was clipped by 6 bases and J by 2 bases; unmatched bases: 11. The study's findings and limits: CD8+ contracting clones occupied EMRA, while CD4+ ones occupied mainly CM and EM. There was a balanced CD4/CD8 profile in clones contracting day 15 to 85, and later expanders leaned CD4+. The appearance of some responding clones in pre-infection memory suggested that cross-reactive memory joined.

What was sequenced was PBMCs or a T cell subset sorted from them (not recorded which). This receptor was obtained from an adult woman who had mild COVID-19 (a few samples of this study predate the infection). Cell type and time point are not known. V and J are TRBV10-3 and TRBJ1-1; 8 bases match TRBD1. CDR3 amino acids: CAIRDGQGSFNTEAFF. The CDR3 bases are TGTGCCATCAGAGACGGACAGGGAAGTTTCAACACTGAAGCTTTCTTT.